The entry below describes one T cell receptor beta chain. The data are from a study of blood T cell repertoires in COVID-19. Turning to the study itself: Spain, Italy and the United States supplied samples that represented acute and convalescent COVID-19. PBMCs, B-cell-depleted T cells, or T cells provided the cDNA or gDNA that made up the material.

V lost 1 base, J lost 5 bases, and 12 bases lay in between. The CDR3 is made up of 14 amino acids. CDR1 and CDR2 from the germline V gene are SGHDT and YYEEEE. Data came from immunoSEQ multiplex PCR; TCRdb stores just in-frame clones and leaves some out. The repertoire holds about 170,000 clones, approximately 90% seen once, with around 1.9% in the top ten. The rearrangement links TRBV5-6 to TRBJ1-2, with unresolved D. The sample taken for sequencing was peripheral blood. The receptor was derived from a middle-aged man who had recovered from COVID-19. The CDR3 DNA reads TGTGCCAGCAGCTTGCCACAGTCGGGGTATGGCTACACCTTC. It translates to CASSLPQSGYGYTF.